This TCR beta chain was recovered during a study of blood T cells in healthy people across ages. Primed by a sample-barcoded 5' primer and a J-beta primer mix, a second PCR proceeded for about 6 to 12 cycles. TCRdb re-derived calls from the 5' RACE reads in MiXCR, one entry per CDR3 protein. The repertoire consists of roughly 860,000 distinct CDR3 sequences, with 55% to 65% occurring once and the leading ten covering about 27%. CDR1 is SGHVS, CDR2 FQNEAQ, per germline. J lost 0 bases, V lost 5 bases, and 4 bases had no gene match. The CDR3 runs to 16 residues. Total RNA extraction produced at least 5 micrograms (per sample) for the study.

The receptor comes from a man aged 25 to 40 in good health. The chain recombines TRBV7-8 with TRBJ2-5; 12 bases fit TRBD2. Input material: blood. The CDR3 DNA is TGTGCCAGCAGCATGACTAGCGGGGGAAACCAAGAGACCCAGTACTTC. Translated: CASSMTSGGNQETQYF.